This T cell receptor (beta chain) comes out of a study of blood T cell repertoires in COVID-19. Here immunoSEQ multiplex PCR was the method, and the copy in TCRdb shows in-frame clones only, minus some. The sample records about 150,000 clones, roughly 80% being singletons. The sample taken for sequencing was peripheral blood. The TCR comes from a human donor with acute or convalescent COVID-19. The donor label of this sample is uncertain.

Here the CDR3 DNA reads TGCGCCAGCAGCTTCCGGGACACCGGGGAGCTGTTTTTT. It specifies CASSFRDTGELFF. The rearrangement joins TRBV5-1 to TRBJ2-2; D gene uncertain. Trimming cost V 2 bases and J 3 bases, with 5 bases left between them. The CDR3 is 13 residues long. Germline CDR1 and CDR2: SGHRS and YFSETQ.